The T cell receptor (beta chain) described here comes from a study of blood T cell repertoires in COVID-19. Participants had their cohort set by participant-reported clinical history. Original handling: Estimation of nucleated cell counts was performed using reference gene primer amplification. The data were produced by immunoSEQ multiplex PCR, yet TCRdb's version contains in-frame clones alone and is incomplete. V, J and clone size are those of that table, while D and trimming were read from the DNA. The sample lists a few hundred thousand clones, around 87% occurring once. This receptor was obtained from a man between 25 and 39 years old who had recovered from COVID-19. Sequences were obtained from PBMCs or T cells enriched from blood (not recorded which).

The CDR3 protein is CASSRRRDRVYEQYF. DNA for the CDR3: TGTGCCAGCAGCCGACGCCGGGACAGGGTCTACGAGCAGTACTTC. The rearrangement uses TRBV7-8 and TRBJ2-7; TRBD1 matches at 9 bases. CDR3 length: 15 amino acids. Germline assignment: CDR1 SGHVS and CDR2 FQNEAQ. The J segment lost 3 bases and the V segment lost 5 bases, leaving 8 bases of the junction unmatched.